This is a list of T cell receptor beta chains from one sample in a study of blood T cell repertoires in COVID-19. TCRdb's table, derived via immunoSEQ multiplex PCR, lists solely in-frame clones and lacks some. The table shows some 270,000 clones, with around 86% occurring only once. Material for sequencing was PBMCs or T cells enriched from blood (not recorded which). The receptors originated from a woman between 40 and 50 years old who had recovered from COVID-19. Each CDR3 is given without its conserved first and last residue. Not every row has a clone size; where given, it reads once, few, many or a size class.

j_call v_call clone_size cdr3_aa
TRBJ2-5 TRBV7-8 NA ASSQTSGSPIVETQY
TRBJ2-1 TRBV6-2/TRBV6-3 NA ASSDGNEQF
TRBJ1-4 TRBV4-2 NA ASSQVYGTTNEKLF
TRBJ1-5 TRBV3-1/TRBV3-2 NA ASSQYSNQPQH
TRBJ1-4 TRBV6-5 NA ASRRTGWDSEKLF
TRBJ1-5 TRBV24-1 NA ATRGQISNQPQH
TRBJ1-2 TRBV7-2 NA ASSLAREVNGYT
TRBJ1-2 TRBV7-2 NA ASSQKSGIWGEDYGYT
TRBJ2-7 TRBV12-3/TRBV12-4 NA ASSLIQGRQY
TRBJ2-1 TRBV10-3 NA AISRLGLAGVHEQF
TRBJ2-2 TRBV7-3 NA ASSSRTAGTGELF
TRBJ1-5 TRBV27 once ASRPGIGQGSNQPQH
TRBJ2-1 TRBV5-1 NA ASRPTTSYNEQF
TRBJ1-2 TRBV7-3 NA ASSLTGQGAVYGYT
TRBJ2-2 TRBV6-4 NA ASSFDRNTGELF